This T cell receptor (beta chain) was profiled in a study of shared clonotypes between healthy human individuals. HIV-negative, healthy adults without recent acute infections or vaccinations were the donors. Generated by immunoSEQ multiplex PCR, the TCRdb table keeps only in-frame clones and is missing some. The table records about half a million clones, roughly 78% of them present only once. Sequencing was carried out using PBMCs. The clonotype originates from a woman aged 40 to 50 in good health. Some clones in this sample may be carry-over from other donors' samples.

The CDR3 nucleotides are TGTGCCAGCAGCCAAGACCGAGGGGCTGGGGCCAACGTCCTGACTTTC. It codes for CASSQDRGAGANVLTF. The V call is TRBV4-2, the J call TRBJ2-6; D might be TRBD1 or TRBD2, each matching 5 bases. Germline loops: CDR1 LGHNA, CDR2 YNFKEQ. There are 16 residues in the CDR3. V lost 0 bases to trimming and J lost 2 bases, with 8 bases between them.